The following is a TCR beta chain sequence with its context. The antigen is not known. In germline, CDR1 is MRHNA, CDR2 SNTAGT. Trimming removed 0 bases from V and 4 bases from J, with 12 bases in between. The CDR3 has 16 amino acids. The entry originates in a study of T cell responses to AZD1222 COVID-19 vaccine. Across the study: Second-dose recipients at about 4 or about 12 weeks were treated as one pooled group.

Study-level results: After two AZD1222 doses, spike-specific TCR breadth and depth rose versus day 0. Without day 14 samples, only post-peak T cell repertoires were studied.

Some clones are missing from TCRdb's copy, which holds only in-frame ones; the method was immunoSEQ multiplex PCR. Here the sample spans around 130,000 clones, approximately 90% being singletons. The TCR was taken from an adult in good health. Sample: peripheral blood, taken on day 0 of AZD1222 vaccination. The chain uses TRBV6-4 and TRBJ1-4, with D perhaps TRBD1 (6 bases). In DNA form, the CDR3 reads TGTGCCAGCAGTGACTCTGAAGAGGGGGTTAATGAAAAACTGTTTTTT. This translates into CASSDSEEGVNEKLFF.